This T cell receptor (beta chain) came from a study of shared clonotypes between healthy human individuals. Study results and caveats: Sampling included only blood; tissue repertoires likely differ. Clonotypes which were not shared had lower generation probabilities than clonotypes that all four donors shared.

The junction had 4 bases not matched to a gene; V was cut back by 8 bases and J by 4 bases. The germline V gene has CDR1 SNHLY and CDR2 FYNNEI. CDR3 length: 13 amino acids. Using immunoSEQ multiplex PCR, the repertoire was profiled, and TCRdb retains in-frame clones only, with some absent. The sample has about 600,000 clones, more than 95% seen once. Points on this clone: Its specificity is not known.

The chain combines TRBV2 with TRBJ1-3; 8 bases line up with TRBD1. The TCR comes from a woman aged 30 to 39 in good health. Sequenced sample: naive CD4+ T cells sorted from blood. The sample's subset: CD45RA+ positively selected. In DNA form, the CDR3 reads TGTGCCAGCGCGAACAGGGGGGGAAACACCATATATTTT. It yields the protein CASANRGGNTIYF. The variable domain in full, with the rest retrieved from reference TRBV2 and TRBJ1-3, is EPEVTQTPSHQVTQMGQEVILRCVPISNHLYFYWYRQILGQKVEFLVSFYNNEISEKSEIFDDQFSVERPDGSNFTLKIRSTKLEDSAMYFCASANRGGNTIYFGEGSWLTVV.